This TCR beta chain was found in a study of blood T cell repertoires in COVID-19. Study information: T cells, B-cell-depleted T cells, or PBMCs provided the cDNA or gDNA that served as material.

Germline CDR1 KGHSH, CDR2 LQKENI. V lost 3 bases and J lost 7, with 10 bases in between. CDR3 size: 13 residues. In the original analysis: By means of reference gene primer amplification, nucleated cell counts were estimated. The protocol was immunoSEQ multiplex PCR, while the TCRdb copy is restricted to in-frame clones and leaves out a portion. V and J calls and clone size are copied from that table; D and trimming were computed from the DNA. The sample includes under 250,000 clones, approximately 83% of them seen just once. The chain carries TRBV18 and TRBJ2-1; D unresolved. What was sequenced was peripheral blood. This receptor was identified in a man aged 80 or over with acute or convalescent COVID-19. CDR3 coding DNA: TGTGCCAGCTCACCGCTCGGTCTAAATGAGCAGTTCTTC. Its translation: CASSPLGLNEQFF.